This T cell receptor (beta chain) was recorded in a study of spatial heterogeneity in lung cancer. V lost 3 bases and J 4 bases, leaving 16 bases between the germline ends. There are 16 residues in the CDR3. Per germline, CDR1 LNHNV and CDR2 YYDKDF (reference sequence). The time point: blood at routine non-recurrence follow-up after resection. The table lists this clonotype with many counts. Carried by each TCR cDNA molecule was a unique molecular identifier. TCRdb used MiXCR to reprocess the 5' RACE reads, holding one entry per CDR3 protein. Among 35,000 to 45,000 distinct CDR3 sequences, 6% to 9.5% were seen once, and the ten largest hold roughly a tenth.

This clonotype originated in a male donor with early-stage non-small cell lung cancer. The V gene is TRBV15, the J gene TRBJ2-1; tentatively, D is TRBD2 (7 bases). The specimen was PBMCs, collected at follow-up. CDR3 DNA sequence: TGTGCCACCAGCAGGTCCCGGGGGGCGGATTACAATGAGCAGTTCTTC. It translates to CATSRSRGADYNEQFF.